This paragraph reports one T cell receptor beta chain. This clonotype was counted only a few times. Its antigen is still unknown. The record has no base qualities; no much larger clone is one base away. V ends up 5 bases short and J 2 bases short, with an unmatched junction base count of 13. The CDR3 holds 17 amino acids from the cysteine to the phenylalanine. Only CDR3 DNA is held: 51 bases, read in frame from base 1. From a lookup of the germline V gene, CDR1 and CDR2 are SGHAT and FQNNGV. This sample stems from a study of T cell repertoires in cytomegalovirus infection (dated by TCRdb to the late 2010s). About the investigation overall: Donor HLA type was relevant to the analysis, because carriage of CMV infection together with the matching HLA type was indicated by public TCR beta signatures. Paper-wide results and their limitations: The ex vivo response was dominated by HLA-C-restricted CMV-specific TCR beta clonotypes, and the single most frequent clonotype in two of eight donors was supplied by these HLA-C-restricted clonotypes. In both this cohort and an independent roughly 330-donor cohort, the cumulative frequency of public TCR beta family members distinguished carriers of CMV infection plus the relevant HLA type.

TCRdb names Illumina HiSeq 1500 as the instrument used. TCRdb's own reprocessing of the public reads used fastp at Q25 and MiXCR and kept productive beta chains. Each entry is one CDR3 protein sequence, shown with its most common DNA and genes. In this sample the table shows about 450,000 distinct CDR3 sequences, roughly a third of which occur a single time. Roughly 15% of the sample is in the top ten clones. This clonotype was sampled from a human donor in good health (CMV status not recorded). Some clones in this sample may be carry-over from other donors' samples. The sequencing input was PBMCs. The chain links TRBV11-2 with TRBJ2-7; 9 central nucleotides agree with TRBD2. The DNA is TGTGCCAGCAGCCCGGGGACCGGGACTAGCTTCACCTACGAGCAGTACTTC. Its translation reads: CASSPGTGTSFTYEQYF.